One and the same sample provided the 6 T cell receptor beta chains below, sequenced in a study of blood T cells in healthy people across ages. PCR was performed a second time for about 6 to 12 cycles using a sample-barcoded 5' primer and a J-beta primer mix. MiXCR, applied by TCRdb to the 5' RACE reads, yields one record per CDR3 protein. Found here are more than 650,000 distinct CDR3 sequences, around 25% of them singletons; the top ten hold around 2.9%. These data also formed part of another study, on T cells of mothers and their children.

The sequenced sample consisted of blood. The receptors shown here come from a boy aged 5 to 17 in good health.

The CDR3 region has the DNA TGTGCCATCCGGGACAGCCTAACCCCCTATGGCTACACCTTC. Its protein is CAIRDSLTPYGYTF. The J gene is TRBJ1-2, the V gene TRBV10-3; TRBD1 agrees at 7 bases. Germline lookup yields CDR1 ENHRY and CDR2 SYGVKD. Trimming cost V 8 bases and J 4 bases; bases outside gene matches: 10. The CDR3 is made up of 14 amino acids.

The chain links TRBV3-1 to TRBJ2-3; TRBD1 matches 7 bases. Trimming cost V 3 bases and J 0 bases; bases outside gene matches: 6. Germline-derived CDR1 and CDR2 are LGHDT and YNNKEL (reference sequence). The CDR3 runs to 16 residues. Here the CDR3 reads CASSHRLGQSTDTQYF. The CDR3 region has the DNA TGTGCCAGCAGCCATCGCTTGGGACAGAGCACAGATACGCAGTATTTT.

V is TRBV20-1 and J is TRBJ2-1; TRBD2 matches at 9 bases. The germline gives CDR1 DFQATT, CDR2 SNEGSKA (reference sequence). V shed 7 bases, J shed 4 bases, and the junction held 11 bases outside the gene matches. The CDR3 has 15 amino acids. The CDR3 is CSVPAGGFKYNEQFF. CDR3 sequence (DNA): TGCAGTGTTCCAGCGGGGGGTTTTAAGTACAATGAGCAGTTCTTC.

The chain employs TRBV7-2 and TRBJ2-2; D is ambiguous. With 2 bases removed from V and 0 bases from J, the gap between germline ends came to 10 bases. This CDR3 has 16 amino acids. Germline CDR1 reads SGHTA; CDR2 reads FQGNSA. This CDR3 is CASSLKGYANTGELFF. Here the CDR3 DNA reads TGTGCCAGCAGCTTAAAAGGCTACGCGAACACCGGGGAGCTGTTTTTT.

The CDR3 sequence is CASSSPTSGGTYIQYF. In nucleotides, the CDR3 is TGTGCCAGCAGTTCTCCGACTAGCGGGGGCACGTACATTCAGTACTTC. This sequence joins TRBV12-3 or TRBV12-4 and TRBJ2-4, with 12 bases aligning to TRBD2. The junction had 9 bases not matched to a gene; V was cut back by 4 bases and J by 8 bases. The CDR3 length is 16 residues.

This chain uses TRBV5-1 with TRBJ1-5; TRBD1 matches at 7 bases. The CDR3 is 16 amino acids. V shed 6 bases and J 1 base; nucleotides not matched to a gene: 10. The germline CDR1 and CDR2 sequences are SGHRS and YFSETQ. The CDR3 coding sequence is TGCGCCAGCACCCCGGATGGACAGGTCAGCAATCAGCCCCAGCATTTT. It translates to CASTPDGQVSNQPQHF. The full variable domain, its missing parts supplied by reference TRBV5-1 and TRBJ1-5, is KAGVTQTPRYLIKTRGQQVTLSCSPISGHRSVSWYQQTPGQGLQFLFEYFSETQRNKGNFPGRFSGRQFSNSRSEMNVSTLELGDSALYLCASTPDGQVSNQPQHFGDGTRLSIL.